Each of the 24 T cell receptor beta chains below was sequenced from the same sample in a study of blood T cell repertoires in COVID-19. Profiling relied on immunoSEQ multiplex PCR, and the TCRdb table lists in-frame clones only, not all of them. The sample holds approximately 99,000 clones, around 81% seen once. Sequencing was done on a sample of peripheral blood. These receptors all stem from a woman in her 70s with acute or convalescent COVID-19.

The table lists this clone with a few counts. J is TRBJ1-1 and V is TRBV18, with 10 positions matching TRBD1. The length of the CDR3 is 14 residues. The V gene end was trimmed by 6 bases and the J gene end by 6 bases; junction bases not matched to a gene: 7. Germline V gene data show CDR1 as KGHSH and CDR2 as LQKENI. CDR3 bases: TGTGCCAGCTCCCCGGGACAGGGGTTTGCTGAAGCTTTCTTT. It specifies CASSPGQGFAEAFF.

The V call is TRBV7-2, the J call TRBJ2-3, with unresolved D. Germline V CDR1 and CDR2: SGHTA, FQGNSA. The CDR3 has 13 residues. V was trimmed by 6 bases and J by 6 bases, leaving 13 bases between them. The CDR3 loop is CASSYRPADTQYF. The DNA for the CDR3 is TGTGCCAGCAGTTACCGGCCAGCGGATACGCAGTATTTT.

The chain carries TRBV28 and TRBJ2-7, with 14 bases matching TRBD2. The CDR3 is 20 residues long. The junction had 13 bases not matched to a gene; V was cut back by 3 bases and J by 0 bases. Germline CDR1 MDHEN, CDR2 SYDVKM. The CDR3 reads CASSLPGTTGLAGGSYEQYF. CDR3 in DNA: TGTGCCAGCAGTTTGCCCGGGACAACCGGACTAGCGGGAGGCTCCTACGAGCAGTACTTC.

V is TRBV7-2 and J is TRBJ2-1, with D maybe TRBD2 (6 bases). V was clipped by 3 bases and J by 0 bases, with 9 bases between them. This CDR3 spans 15 amino acids. Germline CDR1 and CDR2: SGHTA and FQGNSA. The CDR3 bases are TGTGCCAGCAGCTTTCTCGGGAGCTCCTACAATGAGCAGTTCTTC. Protein product: CASSFLGSSYNEQFF.

This sequence joins TRBV6-5 and TRBJ2-2; TRBD1 aligns across 8 bases. The CDR3 loop spans 15 amino acids. The germline gives CDR1 MNHEY, CDR2 SVGAGI. V trimming: 4 bases; J trimming: 6 bases; junction bases outside the gene matches: 7. DNA of the CDR3: TGTGCCAGCAGTTCACAGGGGGTGGGCGCCGGGGAGCTGTTTTTT. This encodes CASSSQGVGAGELFF.

In this sample, this clone turned up a few times. The chain carries TRBV9 and TRBJ2-2; 7 bases fit TRBD2. CDR3 length: 16 residues. V shed 3 bases, J shed 4 bases, and the junction held 9 bases outside the gene matches. The germline V gene encodes CDR1 SGDLS and CDR2 YYNGEE. CDR3: CASSASGTIITGELFF. The CDR3 nucleotides are TGTGCCAGCAGCGCTTCCGGGACTATTATCACCGGGGAGCTGTTTTTT.

This chain links TRBV18 with TRBJ2-1; D might be TRBD1 (5 bases). The CDR3 is made up of 15 amino acids. Trimming left V 4 bases short and J 0 bases short, with 10 bases between. Germline V gives CDR1 KGHSH, CDR2 LQKENI. The chain's CDR3 is CASSRQRSSYNEQFF. The CDR3 nucleotides read TGTGCCAGCTCACGACAGCGAAGCTCCTACAATGAGCAGTTCTTC.

This rearrangement joins TRBV5-1 to TRBJ2-1; 8 positions agree with TRBD2. Germline V gene sequence: CDR1 SGHRS, CDR2 YFSETQ. This CDR3 region has 16 residues. Trimming took 4 bases from V and 4 from J; bases not matched to a gene: 10. The CDR3 DNA sequence: TGCGCCAGCAGCCACCCGGGACTAGGACGTTACAATGAGCAGTTCTTC. Translating gives CASSHPGLGRYNEQFF.

The V call is TRBV5-4, the J call TRBJ2-1; TRBD1 agrees at 7 bases. Germline V gene sequence: CDR1 SGHNT, CDR2 YYREEE (reference sequence). The V gene end was trimmed by 0 bases and the J gene end by 6 bases; junction bases not matched to a gene: 9. The CDR3 is 16 residues long. CDR3: CASSLDPGQSGNEQFF. The CDR3 DNA is TGTGCCAGCAGCTTGGACCCGGGACAGTCGGGCAATGAGCAGTTCTTC.

The chain combines TRBV6-2 or TRBV6-3 with TRBJ1-5; 11 nucleotides line up with TRBD1. V shed 2 bases, J shed 6 bases, and the junction held 3 bases outside the gene matches. Per the germline V gene, CDR1 is MNHEY and CDR2 is SVGEGT. The CDR3 runs 15 residues. The CDR3 sequence is CASSYDGTGGQPQHF. In DNA, the CDR3 is TGTGCCAGCAGTTACGATGGGACAGGGGGTCAGCCCCAGCATTTT.

The rearrangement uses TRBV18 and TRBJ2-7, with 7 positions matching TRBD1. The germline V gene encodes CDR1 KGHSH and CDR2 LQKENI. The V gene end was trimmed by 0 bases and the J gene end by 6 bases; junction bases not matched to a gene: 5. This CDR3 is built from 14 residues. The CDR3 nucleotides are TGTGCCAGCTCACCACCGTCCAGGGGGAGCGAGCAGTACTTC. Protein product: CASSPPSRGSEQYF.

V gene TRBV5-1 combines with J gene TRBJ1-2; perhaps TRBD1 as D (5 bases). The CDR3 spans 14 residues. The V gene lost 0 bases and the J gene lost 1 base, with 7 bases spanning the gap. Germline V gene sequence: CDR1 SGHRS, CDR2 YFSETQ. CDR3 loop: CASSLGGFNYGYTF. The CDR3 DNA sequence: TGCGCCAGCAGCTTGGGGGGCTTTAACTATGGCTACACCTTC.

This chain connects TRBV3-1 (or the pseudogene TRBV3-2) to TRBJ2-2; 11 bases agree with TRBD2. CDR3 length equals 18 residues. The J segment lost 0 bases and the V segment lost 4 bases, leaving 7 bases of the junction unmatched. The germline CDR1 and CDR2 sequences are LGHDT and YNNKEL (reference sequence). The CDR3 DNA reads as TGTGCCAGCAGCCTATTTCTTAGCGGGGGGGCGAACACCGGGGAGCTGTTTTTT. Translating it yields CASSLFLSGGANTGELFF.

This chain uses TRBV4-2 with TRBJ2-2, with 8 bases that match TRBD2. The CDR3 extends over 17 amino acids. In germline, CDR1 is LGHNA, CDR2 YNFKEQ. Unmatched junction bases numbered 5, after V lost 0 bases and J lost 2 bases. CDR3 amino acids: CASSQDRTSSNTGELFF. The CDR3 bases are TGTGCCAGCAGCCAAGATAGGACTAGCTCAAACACCGGGGAGCTGTTTTTT.

The chain combines TRBV20-1 with TRBJ2-3; D unclear. The CDR3 contains 11 residues. Per the germline V gene, CDR1 is DFQATT and CDR2 is SNEGSKA (reference sequence). This CDR3 reads CSQSHQDTQYF. The CDR3 nucleotides read TGCAGCCAATCTCATCAGGATACGCAGTATTTT.

This clone was observed many times. This chain joins TRBV6-4 and TRBJ1-1; D might be TRBD1 (6 bases). Germline V gene sequence: CDR1 MRHNA, CDR2 SNTAGT. This CDR3 comprises 13 residues. The V and J ends lost 3 bases and 1 base respectively, with 6 bases between them. CDR3 protein: CASSEGANTEAFF. Here the CDR3 DNA reads TGTGCCAGCAGTGAGGGGGCGAACACTGAAGCTTTCTTT.

The DNA of the CDR3 is TGTGCCAGCAGCACGGACAGGGGCGGGGGCTACACCTTC. This translates into CASSTDRGGGYTF. The J gene is TRBJ1-2, the V gene TRBV7-2; 9 bases fit TRBD1. Per germline, CDR1 SGHTA and CDR2 FQGNSA. V dropped 5 bases and J dropped 8; count of bases not matched to a gene: 6. The CDR3 is 13 amino acids.

The rearrangement uses TRBV2 and TRBJ2-5, with 11 bases identical to TRBD1. The CDR3 length is 15 residues. CDR1 and CDR2 (germline): SNHLY, FYNNEI. V dropped 3 bases and J dropped 7; count of bases not matched to a gene: 7. The CDR3 reads CASSDTKGQGGTQYF. CDR3 sequence (DNA): TGTGCCAGCAGTGACACCAAGGGACAGGGGGGGACCCAGTACTTC.

The chain carries TRBV5-1 and TRBJ1-1; D is uncertain. Trimming shortened V by 0 bases and J by 1 base, and 7 bases separated the two germline ends. This CDR3 has 14 residues. Germline CDR1 is SGHRS and CDR2 is YFSETQ. This CDR3 is CASSLVQANTEAFF. The DNA of the CDR3 is TGCGCCAGCAGCTTGGTCCAAGCGAACACTGAAGCTTTCTTT.

V is TRBV27 and J is TRBJ2-1, with D unclear. Trimming stripped 5 bases from V and 2 bases from J, with 4 bases between. CDR1 is MNHEY and CDR2 is SMNVEV in the germline V gene (reference sequence). There are 12 residues in the CDR3. For the CDR3, the DNA is TGTGCCAGCAGTCCAACCTACAATGAGCAGTTCTTC. Protein product: CASSPTYNEQFF.

CDR3 region: CASSRGGPHGELFF. DNA of the CDR3: TGTGCCAGCAGCCGGGGGGGCCCCCACGGGGAGCTGTTTTTT. The chain links TRBV7-9 to TRBJ2-2, with TRBD2 identical over 8 bases. The germline gives CDR1 SEHNR, CDR2 FQNEAQ (reference sequence). V shed 5 bases and J 7 bases; nucleotides not matched to a gene: 6. The CDR3 runs to 14 residues. The full variable domain, in which reference TRBV7-9 and TRBJ2-2 provide the parts outside the CDR3, is DTGVSQNPRHKITKRGQNVTFRCDPISEHNRLYWYRQTLGQGPEFLTYFQNEAQLEKSRLLSDRFSAERPKGSFSTLEIQRTEQGDSAMYLCASSRGGPHGELFFGEGSRLTVL.

This chain links TRBV6-5 with TRBJ2-7; D possibly corresponds to TRBD1 (5 bases). The CDR3 contains 14 residues. The V end lost 7 bases, the J end lost 3 bases, and 16 bases lay between the germline ends. Germline-derived CDR1 and CDR2 are MNHEY and SVGAGI. CDR3 nucleotide sequence: TGTGCCAGCACCCCGGTTGGACAACACTACGAGCAGTACTTC. This translates into CASTPVGQHYEQYF.

The rearrangement uses TRBV5-1 and TRBJ1-1; 8 bases match TRBD1. V lost 8 bases to trimming and J lost 1 base; unmatched junction nucleotides: 10. Per the germline V gene, CDR1 is SGHRS and CDR2 is YFSETQ. The CDR3 has 15 amino acids. The CDR3 sequence: CASSPTGQENTEAFF. The DNA of the CDR3 is TGCGCCAGTAGTCCCACGGGACAGGAGAACACTGAAGCTTTCTTT.

The genes are TRBV19 and TRBJ1-1; tentatively, D is TRBD1 (6 bases). V lost 4 bases, J lost 1 base, and 16 bases lay in between. The CDR3 consists of 16 residues. CDR1 and CDR2 (germline): LNHDA, SQIVND (reference sequence). CDR3 in amino acids: CASSRQGRLGNTEAFF. CDR3 nucleotides: TGTGCCAGTAGTAGGCAGGGGCGCCTAGGGAACACTGAAGCTTTCTTT.